The 27 T cell receptor beta chains below all came from one sample that was sequenced in a study of regulatory T cells in long-lasting Graves disease. HTBI primers from iRepertoire and Arm-PCR of CDR3 regions yielded the TCR beta libraries. Using its own MiXCR run on the multiplex PCR reads, TCRdb lists one record per CDR3 protein. Seen here are about 440,000 distinct CDR3 sequences, about a sixth observed once, and the top ten hold roughly 23%. Sample time point: newly diagnosed GD, antithyroid drugs for less than 3 months. The authors made the TCR library using RNA they extracted from PBMCs. Separately, the same data were catalogued under a study of T cells in Graves' hyperthyroidism and ophthalmopathy.

Sequencing was performed on peripheral blood mononuclear cells (PBMCs), taken at new diagnosis, from a patient treated with antithyroid drugs. These receptors all come from a woman younger than 35 with Graves disease.

This clonotype was counted at least ten times. The chain has TRBV20-1 and TRBJ2-3; 7 bases are a match to TRBD2. Germline V gives CDR1 DFQATT, CDR2 SNEGSKA (reference sequence). The CDR3 is made up of 16 amino acids. Germline trimming cut 0 bases from V and 0 bases from J; bases unmatched to any gene: 6. Here the CDR3 DNA reads TGCAGTGCTAGAGAGCAACGTAGCGGGAGCACAGATACGCAGTATTTT. Protein sequence: CSAREQRSGSTDTQYF.

In its sample, this clonotype was seen many times. The V and J genes are TRBV28 and TRBJ2-5; TRBD2 matches at 9 bases. V lost 1 base and J lost 2; bases outside the gene matches: 8. This CDR3 contains 17 residues. The germline gives CDR1 MDHEN, CDR2 SYDVKM. This CDR3 reads CASSLSWTSDLQETQYF. The CDR3 DNA follows: TGTGCCAGCAGTTTATCCTGGACTAGCGACTTACAAGAGACCCAGTACTTC.

The chain links TRBV3-1 to TRBJ2-1; 8 nucleotides align to TRBD1. Looked up from germline, CDR1 is LGHDT and CDR2 is YNNKEL (reference sequence). After removal of 0 bases from V and 9 bases from J, the junction contained 7 bases not matched to a gene. The CDR3 contains 15 residues. As DNA, the CDR3 is TGTGCCAGCAGCCAAGATCCGGACAGGGCTCTTGAGCAGTTCTTC. Translation gives CASSQDPDRALEQFF.

This clonotype appeared many times. The V and J genes are TRBV12-3 or TRBV12-4 and TRBJ2-1, with 11 bases that match TRBD2. The CDR3 runs 15 residues. J lost 10 bases, V lost 2 bases, and 7 bases had no gene match. For the CDR3, the DNA is TGTGCCAGCAGTTTAATAGCGGGAGGGCCTGGGGAGCAGTTCTTC. This sequence encodes CASSLIAGGPGEQFF.

The chain employs TRBV7-3 and TRBJ2-1; perhaps TRBD2 as D (5 bases). Trimming stripped 1 base from V and 6 bases from J, with 13 bases between. The CDR3 contains 15 residues. The germline V gene encodes CDR1 SGHTA and CDR2 FQGTGA. DNA of the CDR3: TGTGCCAGCAGCTTAAGTCTAGGGCTAGCCAATGAGCAGTTCTTC. It specifies CASSLSLGLANEQFF.

The chain couples TRBV28 to TRBJ2-2, with 10 bases aligning to TRBD2. Germline loops: CDR1 MDHEN, CDR2 SYDVKM. Trimming at V came to 6 bases and at J to 7 bases, leaving 11 bases not matched to a gene. The CDR3 totals 16 residues. CDR3 protein: CASSSRAGGLFGELFF. The DNA of the CDR3 is TGTGCCAGCAGCTCGCGAGCGGGAGGGCTGTTCGGGGAGCTGTTTTTT. The complete variable domain, with remaining parts taken from reference TRBV28 and TRBJ2-2, reads DVKVTQSSRYLVKRTGEKVFLECVQDMDHENMFWYRQDPGLGLRLIYFSYDVKMKEKGDIPEGYSVSREKKERFSLILESASTNQTSMYLCASSSRAGGLFGELFFGEGSRLTVL.

This clonotype was counted many times. The chain has TRBV20-1 and TRBJ2-3; D gene unclear. V was cut by 7 bases and J by 4 bases, with 12 bases left in between. The CDR3 is made up of 12 amino acids. Germline CDR1 reads DFQATT; CDR2 reads SNEGSKA (reference sequence). The CDR3 protein is CSVGTNPDTQYF. DNA of the CDR3: TGCAGTGTGGGTACTAATCCAGATACGCAGTATTTT.

Concerning this clonotype: Relative to the germline gene, one junction end is altered; a read error may explain this. This chain links TRBV6-1 with TRBJ2-3; TRBD2 matches 8 bases. Germline V lookup: CDR1 MNHNS, CDR2 SASEGT. The CDR3 loop spans 15 amino acids. The CDR3 DNA reads TGTGCCAGCAGTAACCGACTAGCGCGCACAGATACACAGTATTTT. It translates to CASSNRLARTDTQYF.

This clonotype was counted at least ten times. This chain joins TRBV7-2 and TRBJ2-1; 8 bases are shared with TRBD2. The CDR3 totals 16 residues. The germline gives CDR1 SGHTA, CDR2 FQGNSA. The trim removed 5 bases at V and 7 bases at J, leaving 13 bases unmatched. The CDR3 reads CASSMPPAGARNEQFF. The CDR3 DNA reads TGTGCCAGCAGCATGCCACCAGCGGGAGCCAGGAATGAGCAGTTCTTC. Full variable domain (remainder filled in from reference TRBV7-2 and TRBJ2-1): GAGVSQSPSNKVTEKGKDVELRCDPISGHTALYWYRQSLGQGLEFLIYFQGNSAPDKSGLPSDRFSAERTGGSVSTLTIQRTQQEDSAVYLCASSMPPAGARNEQFFGPGTRLTVL.

This clonotype was observed many times. This sequence joins TRBV6-1 and TRBJ2-5; TRBD2 matches 12 bases. Germline V CDR1 and CDR2: MNHNS, SASEGT. V was pared by 6 bases and J by 1 base, with 6 bases of the junction left unmatched. CDR3 length equals 16 residues. CDR3 region: CASRAGLAGTQETQYF. DNA for the CDR3: TGTGCCAGCAGGGCCGGACTAGCGGGGACCCAAGAGACCCAGTACTTC.

The CDR3 region is CATSSYGGQDEQYF. The CDR3 coding sequence is TGTGCCACCAGCAGCTACGGGGGCCAAGACGAGCAGTACTTC. The rearrangement uses TRBV15 and TRBJ2-7; D is possibly TRBD1 or TRBD2 (6 bases each). The CDR3 is 14 amino acids. Trimming took 3 bases from V and 5 from J, leaving 14 bases between them. In germline, CDR1 is LNHNV, CDR2 YYDKDF (reference sequence).

CDR3 residues: CAWSISGRSEQYF. The CDR3 DNA reads as TGTGCCTGGAGTATCAGCGGGAGAAGCGAGCAGTACTTC. The V gene is TRBV30, the J gene TRBJ2-7; 8 positions match TRBD2. CDR1 and CDR2 from the germline V gene are GTSNPN and SVGIG (reference sequence). The CDR3 runs 13 residues. The trim removed 2 bases at V and 6 bases at J, leaving 6 bases unmatched.

This chain connects TRBV2 to TRBJ1-1, with D possibly being TRBD1 (6 bases). The CDR3 contains 14 residues. The germline CDR1 and CDR2 sequences are SNHLY and FYNNEI. Trimming took 5 bases from V and 6 from J, leaving 16 bases between them. The CDR3 DNA reads TGTGCCAGCAGTTCCACTCAGGGGTACTCTGAAGCTTTCTTT. Protein product: CASSSTQGYSEAFF.

This clonotype was recorded a few times. This may stem from a read error, because a much larger clone lies one nucleotide away. The J gene is TRBJ1-5, the V gene TRBV3-1; D might be TRBD1 (5 bases). The CDR3 length is 15 residues. V lost 1 base to trimming and J lost 9 bases, with 16 bases between them. The germline CDR1 and CDR2 sequences are LGHDT and YNNKEL (reference sequence). DNA of the CDR3: TGTGCCAGCAGCCAAGTCCCAGGGCTAGGGCGGCCCCAGCATTTT. Translated: CASSQVPGLGRPQHF.

This clonotype was observed a handful of times. The chain joins TRBV29-1 to TRBJ1-2; D gene ambiguous. The CDR3 extends over 12 amino acids. V gave up 7 bases and J gave up 2 bases, with 11 bases separating them. The germline V gene has CDR1 SQVTM and CDR2 ANQGSEA. Here the CDR3 reads CSAGSVNYGYTF. DNA of the CDR3: TGCAGCGCCGGATCGGTAAACTATGGCTACACCTTC.

Comment on this clonotype: A much larger clone differs by one base, so this may be a read error. The rearrangement links TRBV12-3 or TRBV12-4 to TRBJ1-2; unclear D gene. The CDR3 covers 14 residues. Deletions cut 7 bases from V and 2 bases from J, with 14 bases between. The CDR3 DNA follows: TGTGCCAGCAACTCTACACCGAGAAACTATGGCTACACCTTC. This gives the protein CASNSTPRNYGYTF.

The chain links TRBV29-1 to TRBJ2-2; possible D gene TRBD1, 5 bases. Germline loops: CDR1 SQVTM, CDR2 ANQGSEA. The ends were cut back, 6 bases at V and 1 base at J, with 12 bases in the middle. The CDR3 has 14 amino acids. The CDR3: CSVSRGGNTGELFF. DNA for the CDR3: TGCAGCGTCTCAAGGGGCGGGAACACCGGGGAGCTGTTTTTT.

This chain joins TRBV28 and TRBJ2-4; D perhaps matches TRBD2 (5 bases). The CDR3 spans 16 residues. Deletions cut 3 bases from V and 10 bases from J, with 22 bases between. Germline CDR1 reads MDHEN; CDR2 reads SYDVKM. This CDR3 is CASSLEGSGSVHIQYF. The CDR3 DNA reads as TGTGCCAGCAGTTTGGAAGGTTCGGGGTCGGTTCATATTCAGTACTTC.

The chain joins TRBV28 to TRBJ2-4, with 7 bases that match TRBD1. The CDR3 loop spans 13 amino acids. The germline gives CDR1 MDHEN, CDR2 SYDVKM. V trimming: 7 bases; J trimming: 6 bases; junction bases outside the gene matches: 6. The CDR3 DNA reads as TGTGCCAGCAATGACAGGGATCGAAACATTCAGTACTTC. It yields the protein CASNDRDRNIQYF.

This clonotype was seen a handful of times. At one of its ends the junction is not consistent with the germline gene, which may arise from a read error. J is TRBJ2-1 and V is TRBV7-7; D may be TRBD2 (6 bases). Germline CDR1 and CDR2: SSHAT and FNYEAQ (reference sequence). This CDR3 has 15 residues. The CDR3 bases are TGTGCTAGCAGCCCGGGACTTCACTCCTACAATGAGCAGTTCTTC. This gives the protein CASSPGLHSYNEQFF. Supplemented by reference TRBV7-7 and TRBJ2-1, the full variable domain reads GAGVSQSPRYKVTKRGQDVTLRCDPISSHATLYWYQQALGQGPEFLTYFNYEAQPDKSGLPSDRFSAERPEGSISTLTIQRTEQRDSAMYRCASSPGLHSYNEQFFGPGTRLTVL.

This clonotype was seen repeatedly, ten times or more. CDR3 loop: CSAGPTGSYEQYF. The CDR3 nucleotides are TGCAGTGCGGGGCCTACCGGCTCCTACGAGCAGTACTTC. The chain is built from TRBV20-1 and TRBJ2-7; TRBD1 is a possible D gene (5 bases). The germline V gene encodes CDR1 DFQATT and CDR2 SNEGSKA (reference sequence). Trimming removed 6 bases at V and 0 bases at J, with 12 bases between. There are 13 residues in the CDR3.

This clonotype came up many times. This chain connects TRBV3-1 to TRBJ1-4, with D unclear. Trimming removed 2 bases from V and 8 bases from J, with 3 bases in between. The CDR3 runs 11 residues. In germline, CDR1 is LGHDT, CDR2 YNNKEL (reference sequence). CDR3 sequence reads: CASSQFEKLFF. DNA of the CDR3: TGTGCCAGCAGCCAATTCGAAAAACTGTTTTTT.

The CDR3 nucleotides are TGTGCCAGCTCTCCGAAACAGGGCCAGAGCTCCTACAATGAGCAGTTCTTC. It encodes CASSPKQGQSSYNEQFF. This sequence joins TRBV18 and TRBJ2-1; TRBD1 is a possible D gene (6 bases). This CDR3 spans 17 amino acids. Trimming took 6 bases from V and 0 from J, leaving 18 bases between them. Germline lookup yields CDR1 KGHSH and CDR2 LQKENI.

On this clonotype itself: This could be a read error, since a much larger clone is one nucleotide away. The V and J genes are TRBV7-9 and TRBJ2-1; D may correspond to TRBD1 or TRBD2 (7 bases each). The V gene's germline CDR1 is SEHNR and CDR2 FQNEAQ (reference sequence). This CDR3 spans 14 amino acids. V was shortened by 4 bases and J by 8 bases, with 15 bases between the two germline ends. CDR3: CASSSNAGGDEQFF. The CDR3 DNA reads as TGTGCCAGCAGCTCAAATGCAGGGGGGGATGAGCAGTTCTTC.

This sequence joins TRBV20-1 and TRBJ1-5, with unresolved D. CDR1 and CDR2 from the germline V gene are DFQATT and SNEGSKA (reference sequence). V was clipped by 5 bases and J by 3 bases, with 17 bases between them. CDR3 length: 15 residues. CDR3 nucleotide sequence: TGCAGTGCTGCGCCCGGGAGTCGGCTCAATCAGCCCCAGCATTTT. It yields the protein CSAAPGSRLNQPQHF.

This clonotype has ten or more counts. This sequence joins TRBV28 and TRBJ2-7; a weak D match, TRBD2 (6 bases). This CDR3 is built from 13 residues. Trimming shortened V by 6 bases and J by 4 bases, and 13 bases separated the two germline ends. Germline V lookup: CDR1 MDHEN, CDR2 SYDVKM. The CDR3 is CASSLDAGYEQYF. CDR3 DNA sequence: TGTGCCAGCAGCTTAGATGCGGGGTACGAGCAGTACTTC. The whole variable domain, filled in from reference TRBV28 and TRBJ2-7, reads DVKVTQSSRYLVKRTGEKVFLECVQDMDHENMFWYRQDPGLGLRLIYFSYDVKMKEKGDIPEGYSVSREKKERFSLILESASTNQTSMYLCASSLDAGYEQYFGPGTRLTVT.

This clonotype came up many times. V gene TRBV12-3 or TRBV12-4 combines with J gene TRBJ2-5, with 9 bases identical to TRBD2. This CDR3 region has 16 residues. Trimming cost V 2 bases and J 4 bases; bases outside gene matches: 8. The CDR3 DNA is TGTGCCAGCAGTTTAAAAGGGCTAGCGGGAAGAGAGACCCAGTACTTC. Translated: CASSLKGLAGRETQYF.